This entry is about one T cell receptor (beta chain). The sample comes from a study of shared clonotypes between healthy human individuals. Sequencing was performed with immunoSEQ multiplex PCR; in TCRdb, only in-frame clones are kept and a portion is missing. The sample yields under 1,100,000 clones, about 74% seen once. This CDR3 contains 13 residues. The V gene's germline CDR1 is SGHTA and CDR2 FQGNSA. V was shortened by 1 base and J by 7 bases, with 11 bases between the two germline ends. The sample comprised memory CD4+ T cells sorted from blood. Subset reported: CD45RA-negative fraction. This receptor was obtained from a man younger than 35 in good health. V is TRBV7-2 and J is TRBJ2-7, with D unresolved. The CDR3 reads CASSLGDLREQYF. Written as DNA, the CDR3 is TGTGCCAGCAGCTTAGGGGATCTAAGGGAGCAGTACTTC.